Listed below are T cell receptor beta chains from one sample, sequenced in a study of T cells in Graves' hyperthyroidism and ophthalmopathy. TCRdb reprocessed the multiplex PCR reads with MiXCR, giving one entry per CDR3 protein. The sample yields 370,000 or so distinct CDR3 sequences, approximately 15% seen once. Sequencing was carried out using blood. The receptors stem from a young woman with Graves' hyperthyroidism that later progressed to Graves' ophthalmopathy. Each CDR3 is given with its conserved first and last residue. Each record gives: clone size, J gene, D gene, V gene, CDR3 DNA, CDR3 protein. A D gene is named only where the DNA matches it firmly. Clone size is shown for a subset of rows, as once, few, many or a class of expanded clone.

clone size: .
J gene: TRBJ2-7
D gene: TRBD2
V gene: TRBV20-1
CDR3 DNA: TGCAGTGCTAACCGGGATAGCGGGAGTTTATACGAGCAGTACTTC
CDR3 protein: CSANRDSGSLYEQYF

clone size: many
J gene: TRBJ2-3
D gene: .
V gene: TRBV29-1
CDR3 DNA: TGCAGCGTTGAAGATTGGGGGGAGCGCGCAGATACGCAGTATTTT
CDR3 protein: CSVEDWGERADTQYF

clone size: .
J gene: TRBJ2-1
D gene: .
V gene: TRBV9
CDR3 DNA: TGTGCCAGCAGCCCCGACTATGAAGGGGCGAATGAGCAGTTCTTC
CDR3 protein: CASSPDYEGANEQFF

clone size: .
J gene: TRBJ2-1
D gene: .
V gene: TRBV6-2/TRBV6-3
CDR3 DNA: TGTGCCAGCAGTCGACTCTCGGTTGGCGAGCAGTTCTTC
CDR3 protein: CASSRLSVGEQFF

clone size: many
J gene: TRBJ1-5
D gene: .
V gene: TRBV13
CDR3 DNA: TGTGCCAGCAGTTTAACGGTCAATCAGCCCCAGCATTTT
CDR3 protein: CASSLTVNQPQHF

clone size: few
J gene: TRBJ2-1
D gene: .
V gene: TRBV27
CDR3 DNA: TGTGCCAGCAGTTTATGGGGGGGCGGGGAACCCAGTGAGCAGTTCTTC
CDR3 protein: CASSLWGGGEPSEQFF

clone size: few
J gene: TRBJ2-5
D gene: .
V gene: TRBV7-6
CDR3 DNA: TGTGCCAGCAGCCAGGACACCACCCAAGAGACCCAGTACTTC
CDR3 protein: CASSQDTTQETQYF

clone size: few
J gene: TRBJ1-1
D gene: .
V gene: TRBV4-3
CDR3 DNA: TGCGCCAGCAGCCCAGACCCGGGGGCATCCACTGAAGCTTTCTTT
CDR3 protein: CASSPDPGASTEAFF

clone size: many
J gene: TRBJ2-7
D gene: TRBD2
V gene: TRBV28
CDR3 DNA: TGTGCCAGCAGTGTGACTAGCGGGAGGGTTTTCGAGCAGTACTTC
CDR3 protein: CASSVTSGRVFEQYF

clone size: .
J gene: TRBJ2-1
D gene: .
V gene: TRBV25-1
CDR3 DNA: TGTGCCAGCAGTATAAGCGGCTACGCCTACAATGAGCAGTTCTTC
CDR3 protein: CASSISGYAYNEQFF

clone size: many
J gene: TRBJ1-1
D gene: .
V gene: TRBV28
CDR3 DNA: TGTGCCAGCAGCCTCGGACACGATTTTGCTTTCTTT
CDR3 protein: CASSLGHDFAFF

clone size: .
J gene: TRBJ2-5
D gene: .
V gene: TRBV7-9
CDR3 DNA: TGTGCCAGCAGCTTAATGGGGGGGGCTCAGGAGACCCAGTACTTC
CDR3 protein: CASSLMGGAQETQYF

clone size: few
J gene: TRBJ1-2
D gene: .
V gene: TRBV19
CDR3 DNA: TGTGCCAGTAGTATAGGCGGAAGAAATGTTGTGGATTATGGCTACACCTTC
CDR3 protein: CASSIGGRNVVDYGYTF

clone size: .
J gene: TRBJ2-6
D gene: TRBD1
V gene: TRBV6-2/TRBV6-3
CDR3 DNA: TGTGCCAGCAACTTATCCGGGACAGGGGGCACTGGGGCCAACGTCCTGACTTTC
CDR3 protein: CASNLSGTGGTGANVLTF

clone size: many
J gene: TRBJ2-1
D gene: TRBD1
V gene: TRBV4-1
CDR3 DNA: TGCGCCAGCAGCCAAGAGGGGACAGGCGGGGTTGAGCAGTTCTTC
CDR3 protein: CASSQEGTGGVEQFF

clone size: few
J gene: TRBJ1-1
D gene: .
V gene: TRBV10-3
CDR3 DNA: TGTGCCATCGGTAGGGAGGTTAAGACTGAAGCTTTCTTT
CDR3 protein: CAIGREVKTEAFF

clone size: few
J gene: TRBJ2-1
D gene: .
V gene: TRBV9
CDR3 DNA: TGTGCCAGCAGCGTAGGTACGGGACCAGCCTCCAATGAGCAGTTCTTC
CDR3 protein: CASSVGTGPASNEQFF

clone size: many
J gene: TRBJ2-7
D gene: TRBD2
V gene: TRBV20-1
CDR3 DNA: TGCAGTGCCCGACTAGCGGGGAGCTCCTACGAGCAGTACTTC
CDR3 protein: CSARLAGSSYEQYF

clone size: few
J gene: TRBJ2-6
D gene: .
V gene: TRBV7-9
CDR3 DNA: TGTGCCAGCAGCTCCACAGACTCTGGGGCCAACGTCCTGACTTTC
CDR3 protein: CASSSTDSGANVLTF

clone size: .
J gene: TRBJ2-3
D gene: .
V gene: TRBV18
CDR3 DNA: TGTGCCAGCTCACCCCTAGGACTCACAGATACGCAGTATTTT
CDR3 protein: CASSPLGLTDTQYF

clone size: many
J gene: TRBJ2-3
D gene: .
V gene: TRBV28
CDR3 DNA: TGTGCCAGCAGTTTTGTGGCCACAGATACGCAGTATTTT
CDR3 protein: CASSFVATDTQYF

clone size: many
J gene: TRBJ2-3
D gene: .
V gene: TRBV10-3
CDR3 DNA: TGTGCCATCAGGAGAAAAAGCAGAACAGATACGCAGTATTTT
CDR3 protein: CAIRRKSRTDTQYF